The T cell receptor beta chain under discussion was sequenced for a study of blood T cell repertoires in COVID-19. Libraries were prepared by immunoSEQ multiplex PCR; TCRdb keeps only in-frame clonotypes and omits some of them. Here the sample spans about 78,000 clones, roughly 85% being singletons. The CDR3 totals 15 residues. Germline V gene lookup returns CDR1 SGHRS and CDR2 YFSETQ. The V and J ends lost 0 bases and 8 bases, in that order; junction bases with no gene match: 5. This clonotype originated in a woman older than 75 with active or convalescent COVID-19. Sequencing was carried out using peripheral blood. V and J are TRBV5-1 and TRBJ1-2; 12 bases map to TRBD1. The CDR3 nucleotides read TGCGCCAGCAGCTTGGCCGGGACAGGGGGCGAGGGCTACACCTTC. It translates to CASSLAGTGGEGYTF.